This TCR beta chain was sequenced for a study of shared T cell receptors in the human thymus. Generated by immunoSEQ multiplex PCR, the TCRdb table keeps only in-frame clones and is missing some. Altogether 640,000 or so clones are present, around 87% being singletons, with the ten largest covering about 0.0094%. The CDR3 totals 14 residues. V lost 5 bases to trimming and J lost 0 bases, with 8 bases between them. Germline CDR1 and CDR2: LNHNV and YYDKDF (reference sequence). The same specimen was also included in a second study, on human thymus T cells. From that second work: Healthy Finnish infants undergoing corrective surgery for congenital heart defects were the donors. Thymus tissue for the work was resected from patients undergoing corrective heart surgery. Gene usage for V and J segments appeared biased in thymic and blood repertoires. Related research examined unrelated individuals and reported that their thymic repertoires overlapped highly.

Sequencing used thymocytes. V gene TRBV15 combines with J gene TRBJ1-5; the D is unclear. The clonotype comes from a boy under three years old with a congenital heart defect. CDR3 sequence reads: CATSGEHSNQPQHF. The CDR3 DNA follows: TGTGCCACCAGCGGTGAGCATAGCAATCAGCCCCAGCATTTT. The whole variable domain, filled in from reference TRBV15 and TRBJ1-5, reads DAMVIQNPRYQVTQFGKPVTLSCSQTLNHNVMYWYQQKSSQAPKLLFHYYDKDFNNEADTPDNFQSRRPNTSFCFLDIRSPGLGDTAMYLCATSGEHSNQPQHFGDGTRLSIL.